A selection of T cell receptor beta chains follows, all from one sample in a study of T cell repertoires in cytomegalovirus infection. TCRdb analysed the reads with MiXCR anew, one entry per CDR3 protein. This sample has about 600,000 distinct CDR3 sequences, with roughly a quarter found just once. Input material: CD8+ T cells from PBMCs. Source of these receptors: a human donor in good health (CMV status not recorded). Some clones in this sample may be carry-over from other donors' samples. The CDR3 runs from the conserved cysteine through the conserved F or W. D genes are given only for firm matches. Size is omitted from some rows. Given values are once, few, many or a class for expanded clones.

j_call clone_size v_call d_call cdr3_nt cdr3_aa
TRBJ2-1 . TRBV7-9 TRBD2 TGTGCCAGCAGCGACGTAACTAGCGGGGGACCCTACAATGAGCAGTTCTTC CASSDVTSGGPYNEQFF
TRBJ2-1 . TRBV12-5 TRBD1 TGTGCTAGTGGCGAAGGGACAGGAGCCGAGCAGTTCTTC CASGEGTGAEQFF
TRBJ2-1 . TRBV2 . TGTGCCAGCAGACACCCCAATGAGCAGTTCTTC CASRHPNEQFF
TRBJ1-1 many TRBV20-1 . TGCAGTGCTAGGGAGGGACCGGGGTTGGGCACTGAAGCTTTCTTT CSAREGPGLGTEAFF
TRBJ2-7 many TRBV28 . TGTGCCAGCAGTTTAGAGCCCCCAGGTGATTTCAGCTCCTACGAGCAGTACTTC CASSLEPPGDFSSYEQYF
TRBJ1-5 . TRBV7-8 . TGTGCCAGCAGCTTATACGTTCAGCCCCAGCATTTT CASSLYVQPQHF
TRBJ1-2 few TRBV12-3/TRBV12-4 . TGTGCCAGTTTTCCAGGAGTCGTTGGCTACACCTTC CASFPGVVGYTF
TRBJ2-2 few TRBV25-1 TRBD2 TGTGCCAGCACCTCCGGGAGCGGGGGGCACTATCGGTTGAACACCGGGGAGCTGTTTTTT CASTSGSGGHYRLNTGELFF
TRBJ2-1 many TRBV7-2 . TGTGCCAGCAGCTGGGGACTCTCCTACAATGAGCAGTTCTTC CASSWGLSYNEQFF
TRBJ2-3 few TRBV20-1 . TGCAGTGCTAGAGATTGGCTGGGGGCCGCAGATACGCAGTATTTT CSARDWLGAADTQYF
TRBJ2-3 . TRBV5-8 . TGTGCCAGCAGCTTCGGTGAAGGGGCCACAGATACGCAGTATTTT CASSFGEGATDTQYF
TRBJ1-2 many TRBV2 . TGTGCCAGCAGTGAGTTGAGCAGAGCCGGTAGAACCTTC CASSELSRAGRTF
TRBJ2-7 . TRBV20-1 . TGCAGTGCTAGACAGGCTTCGGTGAGGGAGCAGTACTTC CSARQASVREQYF
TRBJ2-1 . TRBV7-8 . TGTGCCAGCAGCGCGCGGGGAGATGAGCAGTTCTTC CASSARGDEQFF
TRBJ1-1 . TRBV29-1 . TGCAGCGCTAGATCGGGAGTAACCTACACTGAAGCTTTCTTT CSARSGVTYTEAFF
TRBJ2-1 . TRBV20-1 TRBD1 TGCAGTGCTAGACCTCGGAAGAGGGGGCCTTACAATGAGCAGTTCTTC CSARPRKRGPYNEQFF
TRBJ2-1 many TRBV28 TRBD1 TGTGCCAGCAGTTTGAGGGGGCAGAATGAGCAGTTCTTC CASSLRGQNEQFF
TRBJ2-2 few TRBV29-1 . TGCAGCTTTGAGGGGCCCAACACCGGGGAGCTGTTTTTT CSFEGPNTGELFF
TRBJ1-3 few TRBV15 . TGTGCCACCAGCAGAGTTAGGACAAGCTCTGGAAACACCATATATTTT CATSRVRTSSGNTIYF
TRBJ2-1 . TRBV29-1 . TGCAGCGTTGAAGGATCCATAGGGGGTTTCCACAATGAGCAGTTCTTC CSVEGSIGGFHNEQFF
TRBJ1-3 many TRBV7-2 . TGTGCCAGCAGCTTATTCGGAATGGGGGGAGGAACTGGAAACACCATATATTTT CASSLFGMGGGTGNTIYF
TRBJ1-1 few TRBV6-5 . TGTGCCAGCAGTTTTTCCGAGTACACTGAAGCTTTCTTT CASSFSEYTEAFF
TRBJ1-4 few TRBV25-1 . TGTGCCAGCAGTGAATCGAGGAGGGAGGATTTTTCGAATGAAAAACTGTTTTTT CASSESRREDFSNEKLFF
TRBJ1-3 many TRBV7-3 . TGTGCCAGCAGCTTAACGGGCAGGGGAACTTCTGGAAACACCATATATTTT CASSLTGRGTSGNTIYF
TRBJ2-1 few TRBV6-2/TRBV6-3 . TGTGCCAGCAGCCAGGGCCATGAGCAGTTCTTC CASSQGHEQFF
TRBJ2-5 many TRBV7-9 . TGTGCCAGCAGCCAGGACCCACAGGGGACCCAGTACTTC CASSQDPQGTQYF
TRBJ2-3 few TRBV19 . TGTGCCAGTAGTATTACGCCGGGAGATACGCAGTATTTT CASSITPGDTQYF
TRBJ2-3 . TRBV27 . TGTGCCAGCAGTTTATGGCAGGGAGGCGATACGCAGTATTTT CASSLWQGGDTQYF
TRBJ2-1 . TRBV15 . TGTGCCACCACCCACAGGGCCTACAATGAGCAGTTCTTC CATTHRAYNEQFF
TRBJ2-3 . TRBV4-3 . TGCGCCAGCAGCCAAGATTCTTTCGAGGGCACACATACGCAGTATTTT CASSQDSFEGTHTQYF
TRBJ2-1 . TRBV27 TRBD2 TGTGCCAGCAGCCACGCCACGGGGGGGAAAGAGTTCTTC CASSHATGGKEFF
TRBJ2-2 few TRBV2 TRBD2 TGTGCCAGCAGTGAAACTAGCGGGGGTCGCACTACCGGGGAGCTGTTTTTT CASSETSGGRTTGELFF
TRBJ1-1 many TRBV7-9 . TGTGCCAGCATGGGCAAGGGCTTGAGATGGTACACTGAAGCTTTCTTT CASMGKGLRWYTEAFF
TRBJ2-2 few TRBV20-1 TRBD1 TGCAGTGCGCGGAAGGGAGACAGGGACACCGGGGAGCTGTTTTTT CSARKGDRDTGELFF
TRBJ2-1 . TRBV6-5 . TGTGCCAGCAGTACGAGGGGGGAGCAGTTCTTC CASSTRGEQFF
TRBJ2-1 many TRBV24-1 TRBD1 TGTGCCACCAGTGACCCTGGACAGGCCGATGAGCAGTTCTTC CATSDPGQADEQFF
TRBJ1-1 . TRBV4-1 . TGCGCCAGCAGCCACCAGGGCCCTGAAGCTTTCTTT CASSHQGPEAFF